The 9 T cell receptor beta chains given below trace back to one sample, sequenced in a study of OX40 agonist ivuxolimab in advanced cancers. TCRdb keeps only in-frame clones here, not all; method: immunoSEQ multiplex PCR. The sample has 35,000 to 40,000 clones; 80% to 90% are singletons. The source material was CD4+ or CD8+ T cells sorted from blood, sampled in a trial of the OX40 agonist ivuxolimab. Receptor source: an adult with an advanced solid tumor such as melanoma, head and neck, liver or kidney cancer.

CDR3: CASSLQGVAAEAFF. In DNA form, the CDR3 reads TGTGCCAGCAGCTTACAGGGAGTGGCTGCTGAAGCTTTCTTT. This chain links TRBV27 with TRBJ1-1; TRBD1 is a possible D gene (6 bases). This CDR3 is 14 amino acids long. Germline CDR1 and CDR2: MNHEY and SMNVEV (reference sequence). Trimming stripped 6 bases from V and 6 bases from J, with 17 bases between.

The CDR3 region has the DNA TGTGCCAGCAGCAACCACTGGACCCCGGACGAGCAGTACTTC. Encoded protein: CASSNHWTPDEQYF. The chain couples TRBV6-6 to TRBJ2-7; D not resolved. Germline V gene sequence: CDR1 MNHNY, CDR2 SVGAGI (reference sequence). Trimming took off 6 bases at V and 5 bases at J, with 17 bases between the two ends. This CDR3 contains 14 residues.

This chain links TRBV19 with TRBJ2-2, with D possibly matching TRBD1 (6 bases). Germline loops: CDR1 LNHDA, CDR2 SQIVND (reference sequence). Trimming shortened V by 5 bases and J by 3 bases, and 7 bases separated the two germline ends. CDR3 length: 13 amino acids. The CDR3 loop reads CASSHRDTGELFF. For the CDR3, the DNA is TGTGCCAGTAGTCACAGGGACACCGGGGAGCTGTTTTTT.

The chain combines TRBV5-5 with TRBJ2-2; D not resolved. CDR1 is SGHKS and CDR2 is YYEKEE in the germline V gene (reference sequence). The CDR3 is 14 amino acids. Between the trimmed V and J ends, which lost 0 bases and 4 bases, there was a span of 7 bases. CDR3 region: CASSLARFTGELFF. The CDR3 coding sequence is TGTGCCAGCAGCTTGGCCAGATTCACCGGGGAGCTGTTTTTT.

The CDR3 nucleotides read TGTGCCAGCAGCTTCTCCGGGACAGGGAGCTCCTATAATTCACCCCTCCACTTT. This translates into CASSFSGTGSSYNSPLHF. The chain recombines TRBV13 with TRBJ1-6; 9 bases are a match to TRBD1. CDR3 size: 18 residues. Germline V lookup: CDR1 PRHDT, CDR2 FYEKMQ (reference sequence). Trimming took 3 bases from V and 0 from J; bases not matched to a gene: 6.

The chain recombines TRBV6-5 with TRBJ2-6; D is unclear. The germline V gene has CDR1 MNHEY and CDR2 SVGAGI. The CDR3 has 16 residues. Trimming left V 2 bases short and J 4 bases short, with 12 bases between. The CDR3 is CASSYPGGLGANVLTF. The CDR3 DNA sequence: TGTGCCAGCAGTTACCCGGGCGGCTTAGGGGCCAACGTCCTGACTTTC.

The chain recombines TRBV6-5 with TRBJ2-2; D is possibly TRBD1 (7 bases). The germline V gene encodes CDR1 MNHEY and CDR2 SVGAGI. V lost 6 bases, J lost 3 bases, and 14 bases lay in between. The CDR3 extends over 15 amino acids. Here the CDR3 DNA reads TGTGCCAGCAGCTCTGACAGGGAGGACACCGGGGAGCTGTTTTTT. Amino acid sequence: CASSSDREDTGELFF.

The rearrangement joins TRBV20-1 to TRBJ2-7; unclear D gene. CDR3 length equals 11 residues. From germline, CDR1 is DFQATT and CDR2 SNEGSKA (reference sequence). V gave up 8 bases and J gave up 7 bases, with 15 bases separating them. In nucleotides, the CDR3 is TGCAGTACTTTCTCTGGTGGGGAGCAGTACTTC. Translating gives CSTFSGGEQYF.

The V gene is TRBV6-1, the J gene TRBJ1-3; 8 nucleotides match TRBD1. The germline V gene encodes CDR1 MNHNS and CDR2 SASEGT. The CDR3 extends over 15 amino acids. Germline trimming cut 3 bases from V and 8 bases from J; bases unmatched to any gene: 9. The CDR3 sequence: CASSEVPGGGYTIYF. For the CDR3, the DNA is TGTGCCAGCAGTGAGGTCCCAGGGGGCGGTTACACCATATATTTT.